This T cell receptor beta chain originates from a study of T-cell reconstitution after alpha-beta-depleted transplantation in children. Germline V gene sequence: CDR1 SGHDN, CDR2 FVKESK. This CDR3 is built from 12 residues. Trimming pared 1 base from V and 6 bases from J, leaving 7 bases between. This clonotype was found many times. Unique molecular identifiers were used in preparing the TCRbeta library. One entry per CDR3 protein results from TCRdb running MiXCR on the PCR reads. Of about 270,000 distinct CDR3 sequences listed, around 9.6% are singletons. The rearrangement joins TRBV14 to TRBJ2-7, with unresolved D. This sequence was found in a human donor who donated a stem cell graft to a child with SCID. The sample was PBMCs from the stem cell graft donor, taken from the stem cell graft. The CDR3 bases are TGTGCCAGCAGCCAAGGGGTTTTCGAGCAGTACTTC. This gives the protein CASSQGVFEQYF. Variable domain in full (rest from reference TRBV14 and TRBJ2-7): EAGVTQFPSHSVIEKGQTVTLRCDPISGHDNLYWYRRVMGKEIKFLLHFVKESKQDESGMPNNRFLAERTGGTYSTLKVQPAELEDSGVYFCASSQGVFEQYFGPGTRLTVT.